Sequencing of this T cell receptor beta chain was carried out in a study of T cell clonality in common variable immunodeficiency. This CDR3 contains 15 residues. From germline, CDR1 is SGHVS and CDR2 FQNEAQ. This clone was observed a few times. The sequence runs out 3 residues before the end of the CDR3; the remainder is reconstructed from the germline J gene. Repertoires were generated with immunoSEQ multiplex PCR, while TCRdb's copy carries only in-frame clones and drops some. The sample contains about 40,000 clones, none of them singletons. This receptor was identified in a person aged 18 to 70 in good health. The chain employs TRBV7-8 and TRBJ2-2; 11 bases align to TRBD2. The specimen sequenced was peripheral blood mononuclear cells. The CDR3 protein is CAKRGLADSTGELFF. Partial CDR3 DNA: TGTGCAAAACGGGGACTAGCGGATAGCACCGGGGAG.